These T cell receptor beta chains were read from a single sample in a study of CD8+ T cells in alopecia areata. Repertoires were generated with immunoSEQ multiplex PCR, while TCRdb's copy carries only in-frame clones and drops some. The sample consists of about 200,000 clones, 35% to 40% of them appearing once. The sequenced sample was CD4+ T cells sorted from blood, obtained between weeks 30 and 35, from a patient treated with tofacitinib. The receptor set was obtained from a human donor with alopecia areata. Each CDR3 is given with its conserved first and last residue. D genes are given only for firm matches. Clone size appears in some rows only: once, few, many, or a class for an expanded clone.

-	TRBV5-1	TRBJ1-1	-	CASSFRGEYSTEAFF	TGCGCCAGCAGCTTCCGGGGAGAGTATAGCACTGAAGCTTTCTTT
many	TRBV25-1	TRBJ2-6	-	CASSVNRVGANVLTF	TGTGCCAGCAGTGTCAACAGGGTTGGGGCCAACGTCCTGACTTTC
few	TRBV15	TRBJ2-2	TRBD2	CATSSGGLNTGELFF	TGTGCCACCAGCTCGGGGGGACTGAACACCGGGGAGCTGTTTTTT
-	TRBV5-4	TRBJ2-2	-	CASSLKSREAGELFF	TGTGCCAGCAGCTTGAAGTCGCGGGAAGCCGGGGAGCTGTTTTTT
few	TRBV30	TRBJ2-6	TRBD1	CAWSGDRDGANVLTF	TGTGCCTGGAGTGGGGACAGGGATGGGGCCAACGTCCTGACTTTC
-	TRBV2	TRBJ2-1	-	CASNIQGPNEQFF	TGTGCCAGCAATATACAGGGCCCTAATGAGCAGTTCTTC
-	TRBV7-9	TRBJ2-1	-	CASSPRGRAGEQFF	TGTGCCAGCAGCCCTAGGGGCAGGGCTGGTGAGCAGTTCTTC
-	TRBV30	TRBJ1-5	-	CAWSPRGLVSGAQHF	TGTGCCTGGAGTCCCCGGGGACTAGTATCGGGAGCCCAGCATTTT
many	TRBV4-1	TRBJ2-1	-	CASSQVNLVSYNEQFF	TGCGCCAGCAGCCAAGTAAATTTGGTCTCCTACAATGAGCAGTTCTTC
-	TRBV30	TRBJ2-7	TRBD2	CAWRSLQRGREQYF	TGTGCCTGGAGATCCCTGCAGCGGGGGAGGGAGCAGTACTTC
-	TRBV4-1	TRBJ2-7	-	CASSPRGGRTYEQYF	TGCGCCAGCAGCCCCCGTGGCGGAAGGACCTACGAGCAGTACTTC
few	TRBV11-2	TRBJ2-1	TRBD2	CASSPGTSGSSYNEQFF	TGTGCCAGCAGCCCCGGGACTAGCGGGAGCTCCTACAATGAGCAGTTCTTC
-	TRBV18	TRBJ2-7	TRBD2	CASSPPGTRAGDEQYF	TGTGCCAGCTCACCTCCCGGGACTAGGGCGGGCGACGAGCAGTACTTC
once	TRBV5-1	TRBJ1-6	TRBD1	CASSFGVDRGHSPLHF	TGCGCCAGCAGCTTTGGGGTTGACAGGGGTCATTCACCCCTCCACTTT
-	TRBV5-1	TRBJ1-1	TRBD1	CASSFMKRQGDRAFF	TGCGCCAGCAGCTTTATGAAAAGACAGGGGGACCGAGCTTTCTTT
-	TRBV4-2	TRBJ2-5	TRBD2	CASSQGWGGETQYF	TGTGCCAGCAGCCAAGGGTGGGGAGGGGAGACCCAGTACTTC
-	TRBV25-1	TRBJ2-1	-	CASGVRDDNNEQFF	TGTGCCAGCGGAGTCCGGGACGATAACAATGAGCAGTTCTTC
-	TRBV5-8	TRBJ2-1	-	CASTPGLRSYNEQFF	TGTGCCAGCACCCCCGGACTGCGTAGCTACAATGAGCAGTTCTTC
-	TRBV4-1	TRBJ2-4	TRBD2	CASSYSLTSGRVDIQYF	TGCGCCAGCAGCTACTCGTTGACTAGCGGGAGGGTTGACATTCAGTACTTC
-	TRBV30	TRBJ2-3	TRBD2	CAWTRTSADTQYF	TGTGCCTGGACAAGGACTAGCGCAGATACGCAGTATTTT
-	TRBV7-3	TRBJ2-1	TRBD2	CASSTKREWYNEQFF	TGTGCCAGCAGCACAAAGCGGGAGTGGTACAATGAGCAGTTCTTC
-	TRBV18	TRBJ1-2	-	CASSPQTQGGYGYTF	TGTGCCAGCTCACCCCAGACACAGGGAGGGTACGGCTACACCTTC
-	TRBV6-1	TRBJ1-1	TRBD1	CASSRQGMDTEAFF	TGTGCCAGCAGCCGACAGGGTATGGACACTGAAGCTTTCTTT
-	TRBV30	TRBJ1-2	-	CAWSVGLGYGYTF	TGTGCCTGGAGTGTTGGGCTCGGCTATGGCTACACCTTC
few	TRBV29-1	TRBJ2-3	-	CSVERQIPDTQYF	TGCAGCGTTGAACGACAGATTCCAGATACGCAGTATTTT
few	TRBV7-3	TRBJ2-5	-	CASSFNTGFQETQYF	TGTGCCAGCAGCTTCAATACAGGGTTCCAAGAGACCCAGTACTTC
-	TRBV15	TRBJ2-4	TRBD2	CATSRDRRVSGGAVNIQYF	TGTGCCACCAGCAGAGACCGACGTGTAAGCGGGGGTGCGGTGAACATTCAGTACTTC
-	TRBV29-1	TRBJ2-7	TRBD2	CSVALRLAGDEQYF	TGCAGCGTTGCTTTGCGACTAGCGGGAGACGAGCAGTACTTC
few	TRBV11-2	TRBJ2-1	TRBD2	CASAPGTSSYNEQFF	TGTGCCAGCGCCCCCGGGACTAGCTCCTACAATGAGCAGTTCTTC
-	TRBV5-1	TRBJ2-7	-	CASSREGQRRFGYEQYF	TGCGCCAGCAGCCGGGAGGGACAGCGGAGATTCGGCTACGAGCAGTACTTC
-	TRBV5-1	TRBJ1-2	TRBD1	CASSLAGQGVNYGYTF	TGCGCCAGCAGCTTGGCAGGACAGGGGGTAAACTATGGCTACACCTTC
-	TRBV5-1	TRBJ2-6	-	CASSLTASGANVLTF	TGCGCCAGCAGCTTGACAGCCTCTGGGGCCAACGTCCTGACTTTC
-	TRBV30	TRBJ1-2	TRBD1	CAWSLGTGKNGYTF	TGTGCCTGGAGTTTGGGGACAGGGAAGAATGGCTACACCTTC
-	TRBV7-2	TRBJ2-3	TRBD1	CASSRDRGTTDTQYF	TGTGCCAGCAGCCGGGACAGGGGGACGACAGATACGCAGTATTTT
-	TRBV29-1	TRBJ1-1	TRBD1	CSAENEGQGLSTEAFF	TGCAGCGCCGAGAATGAGGGACAGGGGTTGAGCACTGAAGCTTTCTTT
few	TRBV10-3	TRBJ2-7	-	CAITGDTFYEQYF	TGTGCCATCACCGGGGACACCTTCTACGAGCAGTACTTC
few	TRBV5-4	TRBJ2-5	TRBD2	CASSLVAGGPETQYF	TGTGCCAGCAGCTTGGTGGCGGGAGGGCCGGAGACCCAGTACTTC
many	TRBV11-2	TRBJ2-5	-	CASSLEGETQYF	TGTGCCAGCAGCTTAGAGGGAGAGACCCAGTACTTC
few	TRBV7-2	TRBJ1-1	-	CASSSYLGTYEAFF	TGTGCCAGCAGCTCGTATCTAGGGACTTACGAAGCTTTCTTT
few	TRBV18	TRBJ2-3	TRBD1	CASSPGQVEADTQYF	TGTGCCAGCTCACCGGGACAGGTCGAGGCAGATACGCAGTATTTT
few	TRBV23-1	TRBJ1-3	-	CASSHSGDIRASPENGNTIYF	TGCGCCAGCAGCCATTCTGGGGACATTAGGGCCTCCCCGGAGAATGGAAACACCATATATTTT
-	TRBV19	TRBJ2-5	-	CASSNRGYQETQYF	TGTGCCAGTAGTAATCGCGGCTACCAAGAGACCCAGTACTTC
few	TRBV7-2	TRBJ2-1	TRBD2	CASSAYSGGARNEQFF	TGTGCCAGCAGCGCATATAGCGGGGGGGCTCGGAATGAGCAGTTCTTC
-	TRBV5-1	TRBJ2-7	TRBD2	CASRAKGSGLSSSYEQYF	TGCGCCAGCAGAGCCAAGGGATCGGGACTATCAAGCTCCTACGAGCAGTACTTC
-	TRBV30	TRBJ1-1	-	CAWTRRGVGSENTEAFF	TGTGCCTGGACCCGCCGAGGTGTAGGCAGCGAGAACACTGAAGCTTTCTTT
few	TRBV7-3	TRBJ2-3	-	CASSPQTRDTQYF	TGTGCCAGCAGCCCCCAAACACGAGATACGCAGTATTTT
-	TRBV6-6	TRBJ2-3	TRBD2	CASSPTRGGTDTQYF	TGTGCCAGCAGCCCCACCCGGGGGGGCACAGATACGCAGTATTTT